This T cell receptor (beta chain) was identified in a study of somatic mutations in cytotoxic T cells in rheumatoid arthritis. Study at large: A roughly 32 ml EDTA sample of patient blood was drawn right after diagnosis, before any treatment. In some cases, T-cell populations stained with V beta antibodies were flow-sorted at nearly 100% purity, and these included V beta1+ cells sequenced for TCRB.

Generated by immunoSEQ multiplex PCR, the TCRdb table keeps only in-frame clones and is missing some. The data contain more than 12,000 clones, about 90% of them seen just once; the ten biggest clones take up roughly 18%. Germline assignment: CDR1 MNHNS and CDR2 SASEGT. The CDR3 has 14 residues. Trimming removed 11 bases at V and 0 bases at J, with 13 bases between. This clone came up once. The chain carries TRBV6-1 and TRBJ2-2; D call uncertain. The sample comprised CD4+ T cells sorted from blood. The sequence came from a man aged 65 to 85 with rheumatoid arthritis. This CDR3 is CASRHHANTGELFF. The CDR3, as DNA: TGTGCCTCGCGACACCACGCGAACACCGGGGAGCTGTTTTTT.